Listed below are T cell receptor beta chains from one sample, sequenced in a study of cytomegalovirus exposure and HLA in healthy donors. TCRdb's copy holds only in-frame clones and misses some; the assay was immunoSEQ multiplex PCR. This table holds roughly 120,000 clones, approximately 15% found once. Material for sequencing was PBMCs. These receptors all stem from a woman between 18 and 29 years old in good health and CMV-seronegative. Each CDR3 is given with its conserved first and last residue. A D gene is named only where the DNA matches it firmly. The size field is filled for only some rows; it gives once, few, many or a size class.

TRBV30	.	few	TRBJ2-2	CAWASQGPGELFF	TGTGCCTGGGCGTCTCAGGGCCCCGGGGAGCTGTTTTTT
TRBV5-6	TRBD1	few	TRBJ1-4	CASSAQTGVNEKLFF	TGTGCCAGCAGCGCCCAGACAGGGGTTAATGAAAAACTGTTTTTT
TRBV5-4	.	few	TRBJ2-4	CASSPTTGLAKNIQYF	TGTGCCAGCAGCCCAACGACAGGACTAGCCAAAAACATTCAGTACTTC
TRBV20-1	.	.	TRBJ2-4	CSARVGGLSHF	TGCAGTGCTAGAGTCGGAGGACTATCTCACTTC
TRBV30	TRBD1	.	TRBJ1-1	CASWGTGEAFF	TGTGCCTCATGGGGGACAGGGGAAGCTTTCTTT
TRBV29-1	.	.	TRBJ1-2	CSVATSNYGYTF	TGCAGCGTCGCAACTAGTAACTATGGCTACACCTTC
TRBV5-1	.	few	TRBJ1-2	CASSFEPGMSGYTF	TGCGCCAGCAGCTTTGAACCCGGTATGTCTGGCTACACCTTC
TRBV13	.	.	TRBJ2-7	CASSPRGALGEQYF	TGTGCCAGCAGCCCCCGGGGAGCACTGGGCGAGCAGTACTTC
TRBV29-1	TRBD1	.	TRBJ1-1	CSVAEGQTTEAFF	TGCAGCGTTGCCGAGGGACAGACTACTGAAGCTTTCTTT
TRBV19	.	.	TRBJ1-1	CASSLHSPGGEAFF	TGTGCCAGTAGTCTCCACTCCCCGGGAGGCGAAGCTTTCTTT
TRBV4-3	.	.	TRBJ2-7	CASSQNHGRTGSSYEQYF	TGCGCCAGCAGCCAAAACCACGGCCGAACAGGGTCTTCCTACGAGCAGTACTTC
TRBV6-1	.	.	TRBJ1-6	CASIGQHTYNSPLHF	TGTGCCAGCATCGGACAGCACACCTATAATTCACCCCTCCACTTT
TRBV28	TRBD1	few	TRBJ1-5	CASSLSGQGPLGGQPQHF	TGTGCCAGCAGTTTAAGCGGACAGGGGCCTTTGGGAGGGCAGCCCCAGCATTTT
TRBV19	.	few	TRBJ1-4	CASSPQGAEKLFF	TGTGCCAGTAGTCCACAGGGTGCTGAAAAACTGTTTTTT
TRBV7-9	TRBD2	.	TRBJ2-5	CASSRSGGAETQYF	TGTGCCAGCAGCCGTAGCGGGGGGGCTGAGACCCAGTACTTC
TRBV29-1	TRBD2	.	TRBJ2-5	CSGGGALTETQYF	TGCAGCGGCGGGGGGGCTTTAACAGAGACCCAGTACTTC
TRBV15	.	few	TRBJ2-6	CATSYGVTTGANVLTF	TGTGCCACCAGCTACGGGGTGACCACAGGGGCCAACGTCCTGACTTTC
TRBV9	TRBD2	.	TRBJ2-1	CASSSSGGAAYNEQFF	TGTGCCAGCAGTTCTAGCGGGGGGGCCGCCTACAATGAGCAGTTCTTC
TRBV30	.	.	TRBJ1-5	CAWSRGAGNQPQHF	TGTGCCTGGAGTAGGGGCGCGGGCAATCAGCCCCAGCATTTT
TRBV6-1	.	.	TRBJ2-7	CASSELRAYEQYF	TGTGCCAGCAGTGAGCTCCGGGCCTACGAGCAGTACTTC
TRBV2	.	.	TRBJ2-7	CASTGGGGPGFEQYF	TGTGCCAGCACTGGAGGGGGGGGCCCGGGTTTCGAGCAGTACTTC
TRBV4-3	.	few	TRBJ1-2	CASSQDFQGLYYGYTF	TGCGCCAGCAGCCAAGATTTCCAGGGGCTTTACTATGGCTACACCTTC
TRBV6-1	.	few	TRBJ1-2	CASSDTTAYGYTF	TGTGCCAGCAGTGATACGACAGCCTATGGCTACACCTTC
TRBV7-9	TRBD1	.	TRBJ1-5	CASRRTGDNQPQHF	TGTGCCAGCAGACGTACAGGGGACAATCAGCCCCAGCATTTT